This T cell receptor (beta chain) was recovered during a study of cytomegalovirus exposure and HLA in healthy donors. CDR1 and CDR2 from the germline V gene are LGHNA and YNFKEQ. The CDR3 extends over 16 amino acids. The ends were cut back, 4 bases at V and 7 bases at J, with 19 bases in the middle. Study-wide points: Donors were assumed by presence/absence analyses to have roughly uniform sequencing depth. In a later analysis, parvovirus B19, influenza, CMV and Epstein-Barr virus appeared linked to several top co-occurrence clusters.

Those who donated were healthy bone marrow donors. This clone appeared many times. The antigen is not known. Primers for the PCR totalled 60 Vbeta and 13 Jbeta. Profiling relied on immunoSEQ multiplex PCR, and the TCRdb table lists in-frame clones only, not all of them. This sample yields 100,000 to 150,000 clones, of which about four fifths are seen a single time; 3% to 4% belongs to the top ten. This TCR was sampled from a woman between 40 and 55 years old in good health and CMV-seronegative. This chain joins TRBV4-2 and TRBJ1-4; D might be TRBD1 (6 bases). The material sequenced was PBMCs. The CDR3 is CASSPGMGRGGEKLFF. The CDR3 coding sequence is TGTGCCAGCAGCCCGGGGATGGGGAGAGGGGGTGAAAAACTGTTTTTT.